The sample holds many counts of the clone carrying this TCR beta chain. Its antigen is not identified. This entry belongs to a study of metastatic and nonmetastatic thyroid tumors. On the study more broadly: Repertoires from malignant and benign thyroid patients were compared across blood and tumor or nodule tissue. Overall study findings and caveats: Reports indicated that malignant thyroid tumors showed significantly higher TCR beta diversity than benign nodules did, in blood and tumor.

CDR3 length: 13 residues. In germline, CDR1 is DFQATT, CDR2 SNEGSKA (reference sequence). V dropped 4 bases and J dropped 1 base, with 11 bases sitting between them. As originally analysed: Across clinicopathological groups, CDR3 differences served as the basis for building a distant-metastasis classifier for papillary thyroid cancer. Through MiXCR, TCRdb re-clonotyped the PCR reads. TCRdb's processing, not the study's, gives the V and J calls here. The sample holds 50,000 to 65,000 clones, roughly 15% seen once. Thyroid surgery was preceded by no treatment in any patient. The rearrangement uses TRBV20-1 and TRBJ2-7; a possible D gene is TRBD2 (6 bases). The TCR was taken from a female donor with papillary thyroid cancer or a benign thyroid nodule (not recorded which). Some clones in this sample may be carry-over from other donors' samples. The sample was blood. CDR3 sequence reads: CSATGTPSYEQYF. The CDR3 DNA sequence: TGCAGTGCTACCGGGACTCCATCCTACGAGCAGTACTTC.